The 31 T cell receptor beta chains below come from one sample, sequenced in a study of cytomegalovirus exposure and HLA in healthy donors. The repertoire was sequenced with immunoSEQ multiplex PCR; TCRdb's copy has only in-frame clones and lacks some. The sample gives 150,000 or so clones, 85% to 95% of which show up once; 1.5% to 2% is in the top ten. Sequencing was performed on PBMCs. The source is a man aged 18-30 years in good health and CMV-seropositive.

The chain joins TRBV6-5 to TRBJ2-7; D gene uncertain. This CDR3 has 12 residues. Trimming cost V 6 bases and J 2 bases, with 8 bases left between them. Germline loops: CDR1 MNHEY, CDR2 SVGAGI. The CDR3 DNA is TGTGCCAGCAGCCCGAGCCCCTACGAGCAGTACTTC. Amino acids: CASSPSPYEQYF.

The J gene is TRBJ2-7, the V gene TRBV19; 7 positions match TRBD1. Per germline, CDR1 LNHDA and CDR2 SQIVND (reference sequence). Trimming at V came to 4 bases and at J to 0 bases, leaving 3 bases not matched to a gene. The CDR3 extends over 14 amino acids. CDR3 DNA sequence: TGTGCCAGTAGTAGGGCAGGGGGCTCCTACGAGCAGTACTTC. Translation gives CASSRAGGSYEQYF.

The V call is TRBV30, the J call TRBJ2-2; D not resolved. Germline lookup yields CDR1 GTSNPN and CDR2 SVGIG (reference sequence). V lost 0 bases and J 4 bases, leaving 3 bases between the germline ends. The CDR3 is 12 residues long. This chain's CDR3 is CAWSVLTGELFF. The CDR3 nucleotides read TGTGCCTGGAGTGTACTCACCGGGGAGCTGTTTTTT.

This sequence joins TRBV6-5 and TRBJ1-2, with TRBD1 matching over 8 bases. The germline CDR1 and CDR2 sequences are MNHEY and SVGAGI. With 6 bases clipped from V and 2 bases from J, the junction kept 5 bases outside the gene matches. This CDR3 is 14 amino acids long. Here the CDR3 DNA reads TGTGCCAGCAGAAGGGGACAGGTCAACTATGGCTACACCTTC. Translated, it gives CASRRGQVNYGYTF.

This rearrangement joins TRBV27 to TRBJ2-1; 10 nucleotides agree with TRBD1. The CDR3 runs 18 residues. Germline V gives CDR1 MNHEY, CDR2 SMNVEV (reference sequence). Losses at the gene ends were 3 bases for V and 1 base for J; bases not matched to a gene: 9. CDR3 nucleotides: TGTGCCAGCAGTTTTATCGGACAGGGGGATTTATCCTACAATGAGCAGTTCTTC. It yields the protein CASSFIGQGDLSYNEQFF.

This clone was seen only once. V and J are TRBV18 and TRBJ2-7; perhaps TRBD1 as D (6 bases). Germline V lookup: CDR1 KGHSH, CDR2 LQKENI. Deletions cut 3 bases from V and 3 bases from J, with 9 bases between. This CDR3 comprises 13 residues. The CDR3 spells CASSPARGYEQYF. The DNA for the CDR3 is TGTGCCAGCTCACCGGCCAGGGGCTACGAGCAGTACTTC.

The genes are TRBV6-1 and TRBJ2-7, with 10 bases identical to TRBD1. The J segment lost 3 bases and the V segment lost 5 bases, leaving 4 bases of the junction unmatched. Germline V gene lookup returns CDR1 MNHNS and CDR2 SASEGT. The length of the CDR3 is 14 residues. The CDR3 region has the DNA TGTGCCAGCAGTCCGACAGGGGGCCGCTACGAGCAGTACTTC. This encodes CASSPTGGRYEQYF.

The CDR3 DNA is TGTGCCAGCAGCCCAATCGACAGAAGCTCCTACGAGCAGTACTTC. Encoded protein: CASSPIDRSSYEQYF. The chain has TRBV7-9 and TRBJ2-7; TRBD1 is a possible D gene (5 bases). The V end was cut by 5 bases, the J end by 0 bases, with 14 bases between. CDR3 length: 15 residues. Germline CDR1 is SEHNR and CDR2 is FQNEAQ (reference sequence).

The chain combines TRBV5-1 with TRBJ1-1; D gene unclear. Germline CDR1 is SGHRS and CDR2 is YFSETQ. Deletions cut 0 bases from V and 6 bases from J, with 12 bases between. This CDR3 contains 14 residues. DNA for the CDR3: TGCGCCAGCAGCTTGGAGGACTCGGCACCTGAAGCTTTCTTT. Protein sequence: CASSLEDSAPEAFF.

The chain uses TRBV30 and TRBJ2-1; 7 nucleotides agree with TRBD2. V shed 4 bases and J 2 bases; nucleotides not matched to a gene: 5. Germline values: CDR1 GTSNPN, CDR2 SVGIG (reference sequence). CDR3 length equals 14 residues. The CDR3 sequence is CAWKLAATYNEQFF. As DNA, the CDR3 is TGTGCCTGGAAGCTAGCGGCGACCTACAATGAGCAGTTCTTC.

The chain uses TRBV7-2 and TRBJ2-1, with 9 bases lining up with TRBD2. The CDR3 has 15 residues. From germline, CDR1 is SGHTA and CDR2 FQGNSA. The J segment lost 5 bases and the V segment lost 2 bases, leaving 4 bases of the junction unmatched. CDR3 in DNA: TGTGCCAGCAGCTTACGGGGACTAGCCAACAATGAGCAGTTCTTC. The encoded protein is CASSLRGLANNEQFF.

The chain links TRBV4-1 to TRBJ2-1; TRBD2 might be the D (6 bases). This CDR3 spans 19 amino acids. Germline CDR1 reads MGHRA; CDR2 reads YSYEKL. V lost 1 base to trimming and J lost 4 bases, with 23 bases between them. The CDR3 DNA reads as TGCGCCAGCAGCCAAGGGAGGGGCAGTGGAGCGGGTCCGTACAATGAGCAGTTCTTC. This sequence encodes CASSQGRGSGAGPYNEQFF.

The CDR3 region is CARSDGLAGTYEQYF. The DNA of the CDR3 is TGTGCCAGAAGCGACGGACTAGCGGGTACCTACGAGCAGTACTTC. The chain has TRBV5-3 and TRBJ2-7; the match to TRBD2 covers 11 bases. TRBV5-3 is designated an ORF whose function remains uncertain. The CDR3 is 15 residues long. V trimming: 4 bases; J trimming: 2 bases; junction bases outside the gene matches: 5.

The chain combines TRBV5-1 with TRBJ2-7; D possibly corresponds to TRBD2 (6 bases). The CDR3 length is 13 residues. The germline CDR1 and CDR2 sequences are SGHRS and YFSETQ. V dropped 2 bases and J dropped 3 bases, with 9 bases sitting between them. CDR3 nucleotides: TGCGCCAGCAGCTTTAGCGGAAACTACGAGCAGTACTTC. It encodes CASSFSGNYEQYF. The full variable domain, in which reference TRBV5-1 and TRBJ2-7 provide the parts outside the CDR3, is KAGVTQTPRYLIKTRGQQVTLSCSPISGHRSVSWYQQTPGQGLQFLFEYFSETQRNKGNFPGRFSGRQFSNSRSEMNVSTLELGDSALYLCASSFSGNYEQYFGPGTRLTVT.

The rearrangement joins TRBV28 to TRBJ1-4; D is ambiguous. Trimming shortened V by 1 base and J by 8 bases, and 14 bases separated the two germline ends. The CDR3 runs to 15 residues. CDR1 and CDR2 (germline): MDHEN, SYDVKM. The CDR3 loop is CASSLLAGSGEKLFF. In DNA form, the CDR3 reads TGTGCCAGCAGTTTATTAGCCGGATCCGGGGAAAAACTGTTTTTT.

The chain is built from TRBV9 and TRBJ1-2; D not resolved. CDR1 SGDLS and CDR2 YYNGEE come from the germline V gene. The ends were cut back, 0 bases at V and 0 bases at J, with 6 bases in the middle. The CDR3 consists of 14 residues. The CDR3 bases are TGTGCCAGCAGCGTAGTGGCAGCTAACTATGGCTACACCTTC. Its protein is CASSVVAANYGYTF.

This clone has only a few counts. V gene TRBV18 combines with J gene TRBJ1-1, with 8 bases lining up with TRBD1. The V and J ends lost 10 bases and 2 bases, in that order; junction bases with no gene match: 12. The CDR3 spans 15 residues. In germline, CDR1 is KGHSH, CDR2 LQKENI. In DNA, the CDR3 is TGTGCCACCCGCGTGGGACAGGATCTTAACACTGAAGCTTTCTTT. This sequence encodes CATRVGQDLNTEAFF. Looking up the rest from reference TRBV18 and TRBJ1-1 gives the full variable domain: NAGVMQNPRHLVRRRGQEARLRCSPMKGHSHVYWYRQLPEEGLKFMVYLQKENIIDESGMPKERFSAEFPKEGPSILRIQQVVRGDSAAYFCATRVGQDLNTEAFFGQGTRLTVV.

This chain connects TRBV6-6 to TRBJ2-3; 7 nucleotides match TRBD2. Germline CDR1 is MNHNY and CDR2 is SVGAGI (reference sequence). The CDR3 length is 16 residues. J gave up 5 bases and V 2 bases, and 10 bases lay outside the gene matches. Written as DNA, the CDR3 is TGTGCCAGCAGTTACGGGCGGGAGATCTGGGTAGATACGCAGTATTTT. Its protein product is CASSYGREIWVDTQYF.

The CDR3 region is CASSGGQSNQPQHF. The CDR3 DNA sequence: TGCGCCAGCAGCGGCGGACAGAGCAATCAGCCCCAGCATTTT. The chain has TRBV4-1 and TRBJ1-5; weak D call: TRBD1 (6 bases). Trimming pared 5 bases from V and 1 base from J, leaving 9 bases between. The CDR3 runs to 14 residues. The germline gives CDR1 MGHRA, CDR2 YSYEKL.

In nucleotides, the CDR3 is TGTGCCACCCGGGTCATGAACACTGAAGCTTTCTTT. Its protein product is CATRVMNTEAFF. The V call is TRBV28, the J call TRBJ1-1, with D hard to call. V gave up 10 bases and J gave up 0 bases, with 9 bases separating them. CDR1 is MDHEN and CDR2 is SYDVKM in the germline V gene. The CDR3 extends over 12 amino acids.

This clone turned up a few times. The chain employs TRBV7-9 and TRBJ1-1; possible D gene TRBD1, 5 bases. The CDR3 spans 14 residues. The V gene's germline CDR1 is SEHNR and CDR2 FQNEAQ (reference sequence). V was trimmed by 2 bases and J by 1 base, leaving 8 bases between them. The CDR3 sequence is CASSLFQGNTEAFF. As DNA, the CDR3 is TGTGCCAGCAGCTTATTCCAGGGGAACACTGAAGCTTTCTTT.

The genes are TRBV28 and TRBJ2-7; D not certain. V lost 2 bases to trimming and J lost 1 base, with 6 bases between them. Germline CDR1 is MDHEN and CDR2 is SYDVKM. This CDR3 region has 13 residues. Written as DNA, the CDR3 is TGTGCCAGCAGTTTAGTTCTGTCCTACGAGCAGTACTTC. It is translated as CASSLVLSYEQYF. Drawing the rest from reference TRBV28 and TRBJ2-7, the complete variable domain is DVKVTQSSRYLVKRTGEKVFLECVQDMDHENMFWYRQDPGLGLRLIYFSYDVKMKEKGDIPEGYSVSREKKERFSLILESASTNQTSMYLCASSLVLSYEQYFGPGTRLTVT.

The rearrangement links TRBV11-2 to TRBJ2-3; 15 nucleotides match TRBD2. CDR1 is SGHAT and CDR2 is FQNNGV in the germline V gene. The CDR3 sequence is 16 residues long. V gave up 3 bases and J gave up 6 bases; unmatched junction bases: 4. CDR3 sequence: CASSLAGTSGRDTQYF. In nucleotides, the CDR3 is TGTGCCAGCAGCTTGGCCGGGACTAGCGGGAGGGATACGCAGTATTTT.

This chain uses TRBV27 with TRBJ1-1; 8 bases line up with TRBD1. Per the germline V gene, CDR1 is MNHEY and CDR2 is SMNVEV (reference sequence). J gave up 7 bases and V 0 bases, and 13 bases lay outside the gene matches. The CDR3 is 17 amino acids. The CDR3 region is CASSLSRFRAGGLEAFF. The CDR3 region has the DNA TGTGCCAGCAGTTTATCCCGGTTTAGGGCAGGGGGCCTTGAAGCTTTCTTT.

This clone was seen only once. V and J are TRBV7-8 and TRBJ1-4; the match to TRBD1 covers 8 bases. Trimming at V came to 5 bases and at J to 7 bases, leaving 6 bases not matched to a gene. The CDR3 spans 14 residues. The germline gives CDR1 SGHVS, CDR2 FQNEAQ. CDR3 nucleotides: TGTGCCAGCAGCAAACGGACAGGGAGTGAAAAACTGTTTTTT. Its translation is CASSKRTGSEKLFF.

This clone was detected only once. The chain has TRBV14 and TRBJ2-5, with 14 nucleotides matching TRBD2. The J segment lost 5 bases and the V segment lost 5 bases, leaving 13 bases of the junction unmatched. The CDR3 totals 18 residues. Germline assignment: CDR1 SGHDN and CDR2 FVKESK. DNA for the CDR3: TGTGCCAGCAGCTCACCCGGGACTAGCGGGAGTCGAGTCGAGACCCAGTACTTC. Residues: CASSSPGTSGSRVETQYF.

The rearrangement joins TRBV2 to TRBJ2-3, with no clear D. The CDR3 length is 15 residues. Trimming removed 6 bases from V and 1 base from J, with 14 bases in between. Per the germline V gene, CDR1 is SNHLY and CDR2 is FYNNEI. The CDR3 DNA reads as TGTGCCAGCAGCACCGAGTCCGGTGGCACAGATACGCAGTATTTT. It encodes CASSTESGGTDTQYF.

The chain couples TRBV6-1 to TRBJ2-7, with D maybe TRBD2 (5 bases). Germline V gives CDR1 MNHNS, CDR2 SASEGT. Trimming took off 10 bases at V and 0 bases at J, with 19 bases between the two ends. This CDR3 contains 15 residues. CDR3 loop: CATVGFSAPSYEQYF. Written as DNA, the CDR3 is TGTGCCACCGTAGGTTTTAGCGCTCCCTCCTACGAGCAGTACTTC.

The chain links TRBV11-3 to TRBJ2-2; D unclear. V was cut by 3 bases and J by 0 bases, with 5 bases left in between. The germline V gene has CDR1 SGHNT and CDR2 YENEEA. The CDR3 loop spans 14 amino acids. The CDR3 DNA sequence: TGTGCCAGCAGCTTCGTCCCGAACACCGGGGAGCTGTTTTTT. It translates to CASSFVPNTGELFF.

This clone was detected once. V and J are TRBV9 and TRBJ2-3; a possible D gene is TRBD2 (6 bases). V gave up 0 bases and J gave up 4 bases, with 12 bases separating them. CDR1 and CDR2 (germline): SGDLS, YYNGEE. This CDR3 is 15 amino acids long. For the CDR3, the DNA is TGTGCCAGCAGCGTAGAAGCGGCGGGGTCAGATACGCAGTATTTT. This codes for CASSVEAAGSDTQYF.

The chain recombines TRBV4-1 with TRBJ2-7, with 7 bases that match TRBD1. V was pared by 4 bases and J by 5 bases, with 11 bases of the junction left unmatched. Germline CDR1 reads MGHRA; CDR2 reads YSYEKL. The CDR3 runs to 15 residues. DNA for the CDR3: TGCGCCAGCAGCCCCATCAGACAGGGAACAAACGAGCAGTACTTC. This encodes CASSPIRQGTNEQYF.